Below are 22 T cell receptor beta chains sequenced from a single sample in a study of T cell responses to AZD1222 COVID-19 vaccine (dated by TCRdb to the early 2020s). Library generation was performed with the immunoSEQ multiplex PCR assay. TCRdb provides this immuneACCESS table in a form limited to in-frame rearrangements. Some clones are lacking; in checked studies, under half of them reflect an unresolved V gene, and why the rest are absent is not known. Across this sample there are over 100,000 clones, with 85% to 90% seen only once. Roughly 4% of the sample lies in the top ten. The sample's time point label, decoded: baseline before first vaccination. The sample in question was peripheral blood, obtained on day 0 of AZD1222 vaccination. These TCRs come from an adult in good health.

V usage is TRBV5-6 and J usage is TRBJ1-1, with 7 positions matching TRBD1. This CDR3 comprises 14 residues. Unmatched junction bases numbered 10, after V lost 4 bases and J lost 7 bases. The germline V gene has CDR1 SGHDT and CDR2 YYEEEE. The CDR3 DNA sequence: TGTGCCAGCAGCCGGAGGGGGCTACGAGGTGAAGCTTTCTTT. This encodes CASSRRGLRGEAFF.

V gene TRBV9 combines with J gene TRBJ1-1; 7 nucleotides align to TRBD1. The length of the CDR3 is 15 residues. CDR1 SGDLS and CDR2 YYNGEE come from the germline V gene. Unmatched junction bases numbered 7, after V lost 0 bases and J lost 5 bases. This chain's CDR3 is CASSVAPGGGTEAFF. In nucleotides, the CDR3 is TGTGCCAGCAGCGTAGCCCCAGGGGGGGGGACTGAAGCTTTCTTT.

The CDR3 loop reads CSVGAMSYGYTF. CDR3 nucleotides: TGCAGCGTCGGCGCCATGAGCTATGGCTACACCTTC. The chain has TRBV29-1 and TRBJ1-2; D remains unclear. Germline lookup yields CDR1 SQVTM and CDR2 ANQGSEA. This CDR3 has 12 residues. V was cut by 6 bases and J by 4 bases, with 12 bases left in between.

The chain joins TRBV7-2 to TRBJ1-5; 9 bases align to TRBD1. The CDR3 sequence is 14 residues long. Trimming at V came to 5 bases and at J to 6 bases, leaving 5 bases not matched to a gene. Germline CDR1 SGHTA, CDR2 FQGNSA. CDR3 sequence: CASSLRQGGQPQHF. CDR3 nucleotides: TGTGCCAGCAGCCTTAGACAGGGGGGTCAGCCCCAGCATTTT.

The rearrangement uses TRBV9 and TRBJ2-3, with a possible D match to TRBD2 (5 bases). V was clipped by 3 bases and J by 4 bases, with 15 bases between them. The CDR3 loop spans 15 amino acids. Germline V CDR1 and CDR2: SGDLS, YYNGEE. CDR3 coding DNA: TGTGCCAGCAGCGCCTCGGGAAGTCACGCAGATACGCAGTATTTT. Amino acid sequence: CASSASGSHADTQYF.

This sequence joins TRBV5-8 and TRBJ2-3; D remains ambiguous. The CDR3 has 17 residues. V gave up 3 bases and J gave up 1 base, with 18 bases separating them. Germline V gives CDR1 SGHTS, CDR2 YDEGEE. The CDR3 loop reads CASSSGVPYRGTDTQYF. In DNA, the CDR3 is TGTGCCAGCAGCTCCGGAGTTCCCTATCGCGGCACAGATACGCAGTATTTT.

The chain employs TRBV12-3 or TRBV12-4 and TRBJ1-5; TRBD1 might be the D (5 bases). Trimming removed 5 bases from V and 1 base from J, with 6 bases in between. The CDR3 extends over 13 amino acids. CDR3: CASSGTSNQPQHF. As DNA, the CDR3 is TGTGCCAGCAGTGGGACGAGCAATCAGCCCCAGCATTTT.

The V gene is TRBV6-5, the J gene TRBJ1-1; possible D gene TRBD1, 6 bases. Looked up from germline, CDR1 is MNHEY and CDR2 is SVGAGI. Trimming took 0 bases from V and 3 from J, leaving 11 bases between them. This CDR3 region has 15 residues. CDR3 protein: CASSYSDRYDTEAFF. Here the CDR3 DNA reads TGTGCCAGCAGTTACTCGGACAGATACGACACTGAAGCTTTCTTT.

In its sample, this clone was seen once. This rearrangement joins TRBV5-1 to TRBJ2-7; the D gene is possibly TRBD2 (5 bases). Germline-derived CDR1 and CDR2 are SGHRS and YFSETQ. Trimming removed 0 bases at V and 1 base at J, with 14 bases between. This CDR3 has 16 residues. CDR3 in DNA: TGCGCCAGCAGCTTGGCCGCGTCTAGCCATTCCTACGAGCAGTACTTC. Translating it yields CASSLAASSHSYEQYF.

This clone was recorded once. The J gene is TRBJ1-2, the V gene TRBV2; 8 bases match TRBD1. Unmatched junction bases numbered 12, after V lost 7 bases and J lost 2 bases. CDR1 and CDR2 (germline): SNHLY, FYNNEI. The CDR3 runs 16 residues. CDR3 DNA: TGTGCCAGCACCGGAGGACAGGGTCTCCGGAACTATGGCTACACCTTC. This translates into CASTGGQGLRNYGYTF.

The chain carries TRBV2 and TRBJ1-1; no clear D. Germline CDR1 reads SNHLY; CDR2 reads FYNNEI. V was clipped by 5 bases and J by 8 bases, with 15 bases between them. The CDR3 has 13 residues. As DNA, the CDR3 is TGTGCCAGCAGTATAAGCCTGTTCTCGGAAGCTTTCTTT. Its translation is CASSISLFSEAFF. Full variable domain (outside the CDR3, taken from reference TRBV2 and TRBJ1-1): EPEVTQTPSHQVTQMGQEVILRCVPISNHLYFYWYRQILGQKVEFLVSFYNNEISEKSEIFDDQFSVERPDGSNFTLKIRSTKLEDSAMYFCASSISLFSEAFFGQGTRLTVV.

CDR3 residues: CAISDVRGRGGTEAFF. The CDR3 coding sequence is TGTGCCATCAGTGATGTTAGAGGGAGGGGAGGCACTGAAGCTTTCTTT. This chain connects TRBV10-3 to TRBJ1-1; D possibly corresponds to TRBD1 (5 bases). The CDR3 is made up of 16 amino acids. The germline V and J ends were trimmed by 3 bases and 4 bases, with 18 bases remaining between them. Germline V lookup: CDR1 ENHRY, CDR2 SYGVKD.

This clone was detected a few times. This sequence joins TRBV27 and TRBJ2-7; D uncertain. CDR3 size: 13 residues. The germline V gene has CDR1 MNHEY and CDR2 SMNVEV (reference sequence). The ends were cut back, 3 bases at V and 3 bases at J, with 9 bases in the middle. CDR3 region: CASSFSGYYEQYF. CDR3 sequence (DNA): TGTGCCAGCAGTTTTTCCGGATACTACGAGCAGTACTTC.

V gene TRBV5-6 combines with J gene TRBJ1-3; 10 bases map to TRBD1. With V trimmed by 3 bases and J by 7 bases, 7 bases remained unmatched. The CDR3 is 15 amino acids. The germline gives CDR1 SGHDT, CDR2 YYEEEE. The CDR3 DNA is TGTGCCAGCAGCTCTCGGACAGGGGGTTTGAACACCATATATTTT. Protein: CASSSRTGGLNTIYF. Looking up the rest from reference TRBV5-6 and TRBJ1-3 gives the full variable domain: DAGVTQSPTHLIKTRGQQVTLRCSPKSGHDTVSWYQQALGQGPQFIFQYYEEEERQRGNFPDRFSGHQFPNYSSELNVNALLLGDSALYLCASSSRTGGLNTIYFGEGSWLTVV.

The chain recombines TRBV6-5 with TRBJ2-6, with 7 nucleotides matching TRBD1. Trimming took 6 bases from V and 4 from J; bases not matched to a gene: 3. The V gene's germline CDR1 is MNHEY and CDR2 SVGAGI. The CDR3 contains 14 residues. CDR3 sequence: CASSTGDGANVLTF. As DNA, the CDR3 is TGTGCCAGCAGCACAGGGGACGGGGCCAACGTCCTGACTTTC.

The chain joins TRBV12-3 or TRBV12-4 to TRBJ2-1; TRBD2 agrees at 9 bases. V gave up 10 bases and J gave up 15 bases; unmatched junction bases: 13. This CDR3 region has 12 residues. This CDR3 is CATTPGTSLGFF. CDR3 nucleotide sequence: TGTGCCACTACCCCGGGGACTAGCTTGGGGTTCTTC.

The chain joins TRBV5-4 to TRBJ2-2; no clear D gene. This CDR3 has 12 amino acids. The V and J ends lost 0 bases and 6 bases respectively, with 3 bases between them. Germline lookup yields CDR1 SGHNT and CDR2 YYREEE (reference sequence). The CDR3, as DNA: TGTGCCAGCAGCTTGGAGGCCGGGGAGCTGTTTTTT. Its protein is CASSLEAGELFF.

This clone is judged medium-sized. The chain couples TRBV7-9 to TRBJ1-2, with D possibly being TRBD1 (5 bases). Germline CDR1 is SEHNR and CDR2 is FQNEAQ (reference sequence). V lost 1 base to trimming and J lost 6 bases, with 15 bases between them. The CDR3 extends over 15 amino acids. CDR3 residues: CASSLVGADLDGYTF. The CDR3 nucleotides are TGTGCCAGCAGCTTAGTCGGGGCGGACTTGGATGGCTACACCTTC.

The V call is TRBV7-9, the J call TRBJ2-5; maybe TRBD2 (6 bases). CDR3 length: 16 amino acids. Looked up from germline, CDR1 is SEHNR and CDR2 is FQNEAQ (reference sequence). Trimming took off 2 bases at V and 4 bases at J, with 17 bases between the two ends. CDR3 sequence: CASSLFASAALETQYF. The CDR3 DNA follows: TGTGCCAGCAGCTTATTCGCTAGCGCGGCCTTAGAGACCCAGTACTTC.

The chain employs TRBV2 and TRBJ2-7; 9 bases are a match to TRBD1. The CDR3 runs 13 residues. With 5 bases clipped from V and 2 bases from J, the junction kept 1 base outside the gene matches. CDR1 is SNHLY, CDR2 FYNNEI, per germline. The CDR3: CASSRQGAYEQYF. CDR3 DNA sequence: TGTGCCAGCAGTCGACAGGGGGCCTACGAGCAGTACTTC.

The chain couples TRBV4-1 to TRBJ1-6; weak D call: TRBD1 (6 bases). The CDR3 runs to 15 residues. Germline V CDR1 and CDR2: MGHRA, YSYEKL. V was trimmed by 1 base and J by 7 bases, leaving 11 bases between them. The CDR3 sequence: CASSQVGTLNSPLHF. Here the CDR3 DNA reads TGCGCCAGCAGCCAAGTAGGGACATTAAATTCACCCCTCCACTTT.

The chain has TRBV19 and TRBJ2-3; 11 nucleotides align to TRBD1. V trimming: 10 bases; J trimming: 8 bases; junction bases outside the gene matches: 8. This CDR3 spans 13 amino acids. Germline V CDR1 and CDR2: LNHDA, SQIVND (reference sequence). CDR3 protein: CATEDRGRATQYF. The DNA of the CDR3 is TGTGCCACGGAGGACAGGGGGCGGGCTACGCAGTATTTT.